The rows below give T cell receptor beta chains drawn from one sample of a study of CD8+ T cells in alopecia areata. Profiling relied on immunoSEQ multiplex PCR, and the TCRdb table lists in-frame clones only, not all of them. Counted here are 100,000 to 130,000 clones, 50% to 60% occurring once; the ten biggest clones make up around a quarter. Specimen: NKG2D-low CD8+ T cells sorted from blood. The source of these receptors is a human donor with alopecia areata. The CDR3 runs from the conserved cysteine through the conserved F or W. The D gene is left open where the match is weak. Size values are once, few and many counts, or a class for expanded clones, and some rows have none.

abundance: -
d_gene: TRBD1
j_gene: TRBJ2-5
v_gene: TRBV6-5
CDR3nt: TGTGCCAGTAAGACAGGGCAAGATGGGACCCAGTACTTC
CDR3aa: CASKTGQDGTQYF

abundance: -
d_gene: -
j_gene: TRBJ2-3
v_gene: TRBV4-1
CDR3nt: TGCGCCAGCAGCCAAGCTAACAGGGACGCGCAGTATTTT
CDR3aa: CASSQANRDAQYF

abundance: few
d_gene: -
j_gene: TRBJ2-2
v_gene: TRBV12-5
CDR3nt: TGTGCTAGTGCCCTTGATGGAGGGGGCGTCTCCGGGGAGCTGTTTTTT
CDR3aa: CASALDGGGVSGELFF

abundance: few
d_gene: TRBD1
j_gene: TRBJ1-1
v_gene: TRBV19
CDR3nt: TGTGCCACGAAAACAGGGGCGAACGAAGCTTTCTTT
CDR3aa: CATKTGANEAFF

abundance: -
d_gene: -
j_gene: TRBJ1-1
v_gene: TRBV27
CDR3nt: TGTGCCAGCAGTTCGGGGGCAGAAGGCACTGAAGCTTTCTTT
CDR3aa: CASSSGAEGTEAFF

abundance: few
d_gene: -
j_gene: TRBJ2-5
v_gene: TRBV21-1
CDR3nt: TGTGCCAGCAGCACCGCAGGGAGTGGGACCCAGTACTTC
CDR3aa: CASSTAGSGTQYF

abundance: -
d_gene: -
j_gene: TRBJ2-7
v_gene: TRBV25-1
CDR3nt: TGTGCCAGCAGTGATTGGGGAAACGAGCAGTACTTC
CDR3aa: CASSDWGNEQYF

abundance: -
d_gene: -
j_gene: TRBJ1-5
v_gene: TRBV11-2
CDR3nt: TGTGCCAGCAGCTTAGGTAGCAATCAGCCCCAGCATTTT
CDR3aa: CASSLGSNQPQHF

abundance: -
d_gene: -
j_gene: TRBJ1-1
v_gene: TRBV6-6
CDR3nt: TGTGCCAGCAGTTACTCGACCAGAAACATGAACACTGAAGCTTTCTTT
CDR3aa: CASSYSTRNMNTEAFF

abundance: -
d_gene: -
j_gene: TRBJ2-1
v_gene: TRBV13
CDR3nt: TGTGCCAGCAGCTGGCGACTAGACCACAATGAGCAGTTCTTC
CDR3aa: CASSWRLDHNEQFF

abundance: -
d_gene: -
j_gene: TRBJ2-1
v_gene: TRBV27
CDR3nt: TGTGCCAGCAGTTTCGGCACAGAGCAGTTCTTC
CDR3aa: CASSFGTEQFF

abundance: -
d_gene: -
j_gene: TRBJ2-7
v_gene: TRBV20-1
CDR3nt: TGCAGTGCTAGCCCCGGAAGCGAGCAGTACTTC
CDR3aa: CSASPGSEQYF

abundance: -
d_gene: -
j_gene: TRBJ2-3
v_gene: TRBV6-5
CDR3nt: TGTGCCAGCAGTCCCCCCGGGACAAGAGATACGCAGTATTTT
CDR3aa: CASSPPGTRDTQYF

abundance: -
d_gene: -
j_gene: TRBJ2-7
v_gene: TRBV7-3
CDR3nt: TGTGCCAGCAGCTTAGAGGGTGGAAGCTGGGAGCAGTACTTC
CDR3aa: CASSLEGGSWEQYF

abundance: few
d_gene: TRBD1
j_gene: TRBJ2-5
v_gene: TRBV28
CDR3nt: TGTGCCAGCAGTTTTGGGACAGGGACTGAGACCCAGTACTTC
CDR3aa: CASSFGTGTETQYF

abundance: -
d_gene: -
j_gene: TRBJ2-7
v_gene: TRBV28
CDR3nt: TGTGCCAGCAGTTTACGTGGGGGCGCCTACGAGCAGTACTTC
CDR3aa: CASSLRGGAYEQYF

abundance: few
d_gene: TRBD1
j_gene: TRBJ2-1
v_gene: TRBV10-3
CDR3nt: TGTGCCATCAGTCCGGGACAGACGCGAAATGAGCAGTTCTTC
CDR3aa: CAISPGQTRNEQFF

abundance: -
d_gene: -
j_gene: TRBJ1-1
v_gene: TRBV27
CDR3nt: TGTGCCAGCAGCATAGGGGGAGGCACTGAAGCTTTCTTT
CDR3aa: CASSIGGGTEAFF

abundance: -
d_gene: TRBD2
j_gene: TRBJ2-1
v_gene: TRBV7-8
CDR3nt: TGTGCCAGCAGCTTAGCGCCTCCGGGAGGTGAGCAGTTCTTC
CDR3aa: CASSLAPPGGEQFF

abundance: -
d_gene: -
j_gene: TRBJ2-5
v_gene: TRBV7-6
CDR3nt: TGTGCCAGCAGCAACCGGGAAAGAGAGACCCAGTACTTC
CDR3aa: CASSNRERETQYF

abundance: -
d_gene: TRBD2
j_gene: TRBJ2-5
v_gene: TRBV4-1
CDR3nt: TGCGCCAGCGCCGGGGGGTACCAAGAGACCCAGTACTTC
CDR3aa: CASAGGYQETQYF

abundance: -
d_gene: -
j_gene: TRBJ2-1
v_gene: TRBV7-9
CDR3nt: TGTGCCAGCAGCCCTGGCTATGCTGCATACAATGAGCAGTTCTTC
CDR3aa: CASSPGYAAYNEQFF

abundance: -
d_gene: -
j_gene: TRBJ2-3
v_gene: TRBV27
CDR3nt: TGTGCCACCCTCCGGGGGGCGAATACGCAGTATTTT
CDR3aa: CATLRGANTQYF

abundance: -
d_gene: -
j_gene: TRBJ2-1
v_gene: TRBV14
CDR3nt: TGTGCCAGCAGCCAAAAATACAATGAGCAGTTCTTC
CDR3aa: CASSQKYNEQFF

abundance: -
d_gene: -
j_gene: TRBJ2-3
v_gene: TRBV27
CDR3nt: TGTGCCAGCAGTTTCGAGGGACTCAGCACAGATACGCAGTATTTT
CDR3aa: CASSFEGLSTDTQYF

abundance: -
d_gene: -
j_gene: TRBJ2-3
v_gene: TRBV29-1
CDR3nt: TGCAGCGTTGGACATCGAGGGGGACCCACAGATACGCAGTATTTT
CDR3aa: CSVGHRGGPTDTQYF

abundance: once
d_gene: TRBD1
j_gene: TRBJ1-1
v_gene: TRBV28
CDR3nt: TGTGCCAGCAGTTTATCATTGGATCTCGGACAGGGGGCTTTGACTGAAGCTTTCTTT
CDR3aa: CASSLSLDLGQGALTEAFF